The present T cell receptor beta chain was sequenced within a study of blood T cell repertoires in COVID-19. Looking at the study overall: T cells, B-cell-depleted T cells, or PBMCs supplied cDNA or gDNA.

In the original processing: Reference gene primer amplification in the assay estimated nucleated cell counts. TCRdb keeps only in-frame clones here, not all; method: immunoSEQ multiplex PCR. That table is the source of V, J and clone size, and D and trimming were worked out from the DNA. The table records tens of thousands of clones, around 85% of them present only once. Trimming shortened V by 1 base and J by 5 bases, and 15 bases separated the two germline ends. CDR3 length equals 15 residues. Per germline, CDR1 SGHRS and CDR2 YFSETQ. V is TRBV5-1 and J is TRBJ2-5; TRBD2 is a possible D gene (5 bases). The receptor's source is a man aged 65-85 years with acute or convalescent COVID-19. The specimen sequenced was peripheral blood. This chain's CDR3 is CASSLYSSPGETQYF. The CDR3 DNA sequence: TGCGCCAGCAGCTTGTACAGTTCTCCGGGGGAGACCCAGTACTTC.